The present T cell receptor beta chain was sequenced within a study of regulatory T cells in long-lasting Graves disease. This clonotype was observed at least ten times. In germline, CDR1 is SEHNR, CDR2 FQNEAQ (reference sequence). This CDR3 is built from 14 residues. V was clipped by 5 bases and J by 5 bases, with 15 bases between them. In building TCR beta libraries, iRepertoire HTBI primers were used together with Arm-PCR of CDR3 regions. TCRdb analysed the multiplex PCR reads with MiXCR anew, one entry per CDR3 protein. Of some 200,000 distinct CDR3 sequences in the sample, about 19% are singletons; the top ten hold 10% to 15%. Time point in this sample: newly diagnosed GD, antithyroid drugs for less than 3 months. Construction of the TCR library relied on RNA isolated from PBMCs. The sample also formed part of further work on T cells in Graves' hyperthyroidism and ophthalmopathy.

This receptor was obtained from a woman aged 25 to 39 with Graves disease. Sequences were derived from peripheral blood mononuclear cells (PBMCs), sampled at new diagnosis, from a patient treated with antithyroid drugs. The chain combines TRBV7-9 with TRBJ1-1; D unclear. CDR3 sequence: CASSRQTVRTEAFF. DNA of the CDR3: TGTGCCAGCAGCCGGCAGACCGTAAGAACTGAAGCTTTCTTT.